Following are 30 T cell receptor beta chains from one sample sequenced in a study of cytomegalovirus exposure and HLA in healthy donors. Use of 60 Vbeta and 13 Jbeta primers characterized the PCR. The data were produced by immunoSEQ multiplex PCR, yet TCRdb's version contains in-frame clones alone and is incomplete. The sample has more than 95,000 clones; around 75% are singletons. The sequencing input was PBMCs. The receptors shown here come from a young woman in good health and CMV-seronegative.

The rearrangement joins TRBV19 to TRBJ1-3, with D perhaps TRBD1 (5 bases). Deletions cut 0 bases from V and 1 base from J, with 13 bases between. Germline CDR1 reads LNHDA; CDR2 reads SQIVND (reference sequence). The CDR3 is 17 amino acids. The CDR3 bases are TGTGCCAGTAGTATAGACCTGGGGCGTAGATCTGGAAACACCATATATTTT. This gives the protein CASSIDLGRRSGNTIYF. Full variable domain (missing parts from reference TRBV19 and TRBJ1-3): DGGITQSPKYLFRKEGQNVTLSCEQNLNHDAMYWYRQDPGQGLRLIYYSQIVNDFQKGDIAEGYSVSREKKESFPLTVTSAQKNPTAFYLCASSIDLGRRSGNTIYFGEGSWLTVV.

The chain recombines TRBV28 with TRBJ1-5; 8 bases fit TRBD1. The CDR3 covers 15 residues. Germline CDR1 reads MDHEN; CDR2 reads SYDVKM. J was trimmed by 6 bases and V by 5 bases; bases with no gene match: 9. The CDR3 DNA sequence: TGTGCCAGCAGTCTAGGACAGGGTGGAGTTCAGCCCCAGCATTTT. Its protein product is CASSLGQGGVQPQHF.

The gene calls are TRBV7-9 and TRBJ1-1, with D perhaps TRBD1 (6 bases). The germline gives CDR1 SEHNR, CDR2 FQNEAQ (reference sequence). CDR3 length: 14 amino acids. V lost 3 bases and J 4 bases, leaving 12 bases between the germline ends. As DNA, the CDR3 is TGTGCCAGCAGCTTGGGGCAGACAGGCACTGAAGCTTTCTTT. As protein: CASSLGQTGTEAFF.

The gene calls are TRBV19 and TRBJ2-5; D gene unclear. The CDR3 loop spans 16 amino acids. Between the trimmed V and J ends, which lost 6 bases and 2 bases, there was a span of 19 bases. Germline V CDR1 and CDR2: LNHDA, SQIVND (reference sequence). The CDR3 region is CASSPIDMLRQETQYF. The CDR3 DNA reads as TGTGCCAGTAGCCCCATCGACATGCTCCGACAAGAGACCCAGTACTTC.

The chain has TRBV5-6 and TRBJ2-7; possibly TRBD1 for D (6 bases). Germline lookup yields CDR1 SGHDT and CDR2 YYEEEE. V was clipped by 0 bases and J by 0 bases, with 13 bases between them. There are 16 residues in the CDR3. The CDR3 sequence: CASSLEVGGYSYEQYF. The CDR3 coding sequence is TGTGCCAGCAGCTTGGAGGTAGGGGGTTACTCCTACGAGCAGTACTTC. Based on the CDR3 plus reference TRBV5-6 and TRBJ2-7, the full variable domain is DAGVTQSPTHLIKTRGQQVTLRCSPKSGHDTVSWYQQALGQGPQFIFQYYEEEERQRGNFPDRFSGHQFPNYSSELNVNALLLGDSALYLCASSLEVGGYSYEQYFGPGTRLTVT.

The rearrangement links TRBV28 to TRBJ1-3, with 7 bases that match TRBD1. With 5 bases clipped from V and 4 bases from J, the junction kept 5 bases outside the gene matches. The CDR3 consists of 14 residues. CDR1 MDHEN and CDR2 SYDVKM come from the germline V gene. CDR3 sequence: CASSPGTVGNTIYF. The CDR3 coding sequence is TGTGCCAGCAGTCCCGGGACAGTCGGAAACACCATATATTTT.

The V and J genes are TRBV28 and TRBJ1-2, with a weak D call TRBD1 (5 bases). Trimming took off 6 bases at V and 8 bases at J, with 13 bases between the two ends. This CDR3 has 12 residues. CDR1 is MDHEN, CDR2 SYDVKM, per germline. As DNA, the CDR3 is TGTGCCAGCAGGGACGGGGGAAGGGGCTACACCTTC. It specifies CASRDGGRGYTF.

The chain has TRBV7-9 and TRBJ2-7; D perhaps matches TRBD1 (7 bases). Germline CDR1 is SEHNR and CDR2 is FQNEAQ (reference sequence). Trimming removed 2 bases from V and 5 bases from J, with 13 bases in between. The CDR3 has 14 residues. The CDR3 here is CASSLIRRGDEQYF. DNA for the CDR3: TGTGCCAGCAGCTTAATCCGCAGGGGGGACGAGCAGTACTTC.

V is TRBV4-1 and J is TRBJ1-1; 7 bases fit TRBD1. The CDR3 contains 15 residues. Germline V gene data show CDR1 as MGHRA and CDR2 as YSYEKL. J gave up 4 bases and V 3 bases, and 8 bases lay outside the gene matches. The CDR3 region is CASSHDGTVITEAFF. CDR3 DNA sequence: TGCGCCAGCAGCCATGACGGGACAGTCATCACTGAAGCTTTCTTT.

The CDR3 loop reads CASSGQAPRGPEQFF. The CDR3 DNA follows: TGTGCCAGCAGTGGGCAAGCCCCCCGAGGGCCGGAGCAGTTCTTC. The V gene is TRBV6-1, the J gene TRBJ2-1, with D perhaps TRBD2 (5 bases). This CDR3 has 15 residues. V dropped 4 bases and J dropped 10 bases, with 20 bases sitting between them. Germline V gene sequence: CDR1 MNHNS, CDR2 SASEGT.

The rearrangement joins TRBV5-4 to TRBJ2-5; 7 positions agree with TRBD2. Germline CDR1 is SGHNT and CDR2 is YYREEE (reference sequence). The V segment lost 3 bases and the J segment 1 base; nucleotides outside the gene matches: 6. The CDR3 consists of 15 residues. CDR3 in DNA: TGTGCCAGCAGCTGGGAGGGGCTAGGCCAAGAGACCCAGTACTTC. Protein product: CASSWEGLGQETQYF.

The genes are TRBV30 and TRBJ2-7; 8 bases fit TRBD1. The CDR3 totals 12 residues. Germline V CDR1 and CDR2: GTSNPN, SVGIG (reference sequence). Unmatched junction bases numbered 2, after V lost 2 bases and J lost 5 bases. The CDR3 here is CAWSLTGDEQYF. CDR3 nucleotides: TGTGCCTGGAGTTTGACAGGGGACGAGCAGTACTTC.

The chain combines TRBV9 with TRBJ2-3, with 11 bases lining up with TRBD2. V lost 4 bases and J lost 6; bases outside the gene matches: 10. Germline V gene lookup returns CDR1 SGDLS and CDR2 YYNGEE. The CDR3 spans 16 residues. The CDR3 region is CASSIGSSGGRDTQYF. The CDR3, as DNA: TGTGCCAGCAGCATTGGCTCTAGCGGGGGGAGGGATACGCAGTATTTT.

Here the CDR3 DNA reads TGTGCCACCCTGGGGGCACTGGGCGCGGGTAAAGAAGCTTTCTTT. Translated, it gives CATLGALGAGKEAFF. This chain joins TRBV10-3 and TRBJ1-1; D possibly corresponds to TRBD1 (6 bases). Germline CDR1 and CDR2: ENHRY and SYGVKD. With 10 bases removed from V and 8 bases from J, the gap between germline ends came to 26 bases. CDR3 length: 15 residues.

This chain connects TRBV28 to TRBJ1-2; weak D call: TRBD1 (5 bases). Germline assignment: CDR1 MDHEN and CDR2 SYDVKM. V shed 3 bases and J shed 1 base, with 12 bases lying between them. This CDR3 is 15 amino acids long. As DNA, the CDR3 is TGTGCCAGCAGTTTGATAGCGGGGGGTAACTATGGCTACACCTTC. Its protein product is CASSLIAGGNYGYTF.

This clone was seen a few times. This chain joins TRBV19 and TRBJ2-7; tentative D call: TRBD2 (7 bases). V was clipped by 9 bases and J by 7 bases, with 19 bases between them. Per the germline V gene, CDR1 is LNHDA and CDR2 is SQIVND (reference sequence). The CDR3 consists of 13 residues. The CDR3 loop is CASSGTLGSEQYF. The CDR3 bases are TGTGCCAGCAGCGGGACATTGGGTAGTGAGCAGTACTTC.

This clone has just a few counts. The V call is TRBV19, the J call TRBJ1-3, with D perhaps matching TRBD1 (6 bases). CDR1 and CDR2 from the germline V gene are LNHDA and SQIVND (reference sequence). The CDR3 runs to 15 residues. Trimming left V 6 bases short and J 3 bases short, with 15 bases between. The CDR3 loop reads CASSPKQGSGNTIYF. CDR3 sequence (DNA): TGTGCCAGTAGCCCAAAACAGGGAAGTGGAAACACCATATATTTT.

This chain joins TRBV10-3 and TRBJ1-1; weak D call: TRBD1 (6 bases). Trimming removed 4 bases at V and 4 bases at J, with 13 bases between. Germline assignment: CDR1 ENHRY and CDR2 SYGVKD. The CDR3 length is 14 residues. The CDR3 bases are TGTGCCATCAGTGGGACGACAGGCGGCACTGAAGCTTTCTTT. This codes for CAISGTTGGTEAFF.

In this sample, this clone turned up a few times. This rearrangement joins TRBV28 to TRBJ1-2; a possible D gene is TRBD1 (5 bases). CDR1 and CDR2 (germline): MDHEN, SYDVKM. CDR3 length: 12 residues. The V end was cut by 1 base, the J end by 7 bases, with 7 bases between. For the CDR3, the DNA is TGTGCCAGCAGTTTATCCAGGGTTGGCTACACCTTC. Translation gives CASSLSRVGYTF.

This clone was seen a handful of times. The rearrangement uses TRBV7-9 and TRBJ1-5; no firm D call. Germline V gene sequence: CDR1 SEHNR, CDR2 FQNEAQ (reference sequence). The V and J ends lost 0 bases and 0 bases respectively, with 12 bases between them. There are 17 residues in the CDR3. The CDR3, as DNA: TGTGCCAGCAGCTTAGCGGGAGTCAAGGATAGCAATCAGCCCCAGCATTTT. It translates to CASSLAGVKDSNQPQHF. Together with reference TRBV7-9 and TRBJ1-5, the CDR3 gives the full variable domain: DTGVSQNPRHKITKRGQNVTFRCDPISEHNRLYWYRQTLGQGPEFLTYFQNEAQLEKSRLLSDRFSAERPKGSFSTLEIQRTEQGDSAMYLCASSLAGVKDSNQPQHFGDGTRLSIL.

The chain recombines TRBV5-1 with TRBJ2-7; 9 bases match TRBD1. V lost 2 bases and J lost 4; bases outside the gene matches: 7. The CDR3 length is 15 residues. Germline loops: CDR1 SGHRS, CDR2 YFSETQ. The CDR3 loop is CASSFLTGGPYEQYF. The CDR3 DNA reads TGCGCCAGCAGCTTCTTAACAGGGGGCCCGTACGAGCAGTACTTC.

This chain joins TRBV27 and TRBJ1-6; tentatively, D is TRBD1 (5 bases). The germline gives CDR1 MNHEY, CDR2 SMNVEV (reference sequence). CDR3 length: 12 amino acids. CDR3 sequence (DNA): TGTGCGTCGACAGATTCTAATTCACCCCTCCACTTT. Amino acid sequence: CASTDSNSPLHF.

This clone showed up just once. The rearrangement links TRBV10-1 to TRBJ1-2; no definite D call. Looked up from germline, CDR1 is WNHNN and CDR2 is SYGVQD (reference sequence). V was pared by 3 bases and J by 8 bases, with 13 bases between. This CDR3 has 13 residues. The CDR3 DNA sequence: TGCGCCAGCAGTGAAAGCGCGCAGAAGGGCTACACCTTC. This codes for CASSESAQKGYTF.

The chain links TRBV28 to TRBJ2-7; D possibly corresponds to TRBD1 (5 bases). The CDR3 sequence is 11 residues long. Per germline, CDR1 MDHEN and CDR2 SYDVKM. V was cut by 6 bases and J by 2 bases, with 5 bases left in between. The CDR3 sequence: CASRDTYEQYF. The CDR3 DNA is TGTGCCAGCAGGGACACCTACGAGCAGTACTTC.

The gene calls are TRBV7-9 and TRBJ1-2; D not resolved. V gave up 3 bases and J gave up 5 bases, with 10 bases separating them. Germline CDR1 reads SEHNR; CDR2 reads FQNEAQ (reference sequence). This CDR3 is 13 amino acids long. In nucleotides, the CDR3 is TGTGCCAGCAGCTTTGAGGGATCATATGGCTACACCTTC. Its translation: CASSFEGSYGYTF.

The chain employs TRBV10-3 and TRBJ1-1, with 10 bases that match TRBD1. This CDR3 is 15 amino acids long. Looked up from germline, CDR1 is ENHRY and CDR2 is SYGVKD. V lost 7 bases, J lost 5 bases, and 10 bases stayed unmatched. CDR3 bases: TGTGCCATCACTGCTACGGGACAGGGGAAGACTGAAGCTTTCTTT. Protein product: CAITATGQGKTEAFF.

V usage is TRBV10-1 and J usage is TRBJ1-2, with 7 bases lining up with TRBD1. The CDR3 contains 13 residues. Germline-derived CDR1 and CDR2 are WNHNN and SYGVQD (reference sequence). Germline trimming cut 9 bases from V and 8 bases from J; bases unmatched to any gene: 12. The CDR3 sequence: CARGDSPQGGYTF. The CDR3 nucleotides are TGCGCCAGGGGGGACAGCCCACAGGGCGGCTACACCTTC.

This chain connects TRBV14 to TRBJ2-7, with TRBD1 identical over 11 bases. This CDR3 spans 15 amino acids. Germline-derived CDR1 and CDR2 are SGHDN and FVKESK. The V gene end was trimmed by 1 base and the J gene end by 3 bases; junction bases not matched to a gene: 2. The CDR3 sequence: CASSQGTGGFYEQYF. The CDR3 DNA reads as TGTGCCAGCAGCCAAGGGACAGGGGGCTTCTACGAGCAGTACTTC.

This clone came up once. The chain links TRBV5-1 to TRBJ2-5, with a weak D call TRBD2 (5 bases). The ends were cut back, 4 bases at V and 4 bases at J, with 14 bases in the middle. This CDR3 is 14 amino acids long. The germline V gene has CDR1 SGHRS and CDR2 YFSETQ. CDR3 in DNA: TGCGCCAGCAGCCTACGACTCGAGGGAGAGACCCAGTACTTC. Its translation: CASSLRLEGETQYF. Variable domain in full (rest from reference TRBV5-1 and TRBJ2-5): KAGVTQTPRYLIKTRGQQVTLSCSPISGHRSVSWYQQTPGQGLQFLFEYFSETQRNKGNFPGRFSGRQFSNSRSEMNVSTLELGDSALYLCASSLRLEGETQYFGPGTRLLVL.

The chain combines TRBV28 with TRBJ1-1; the D is unclear. The CDR3 runs to 12 residues. V lost 5 bases and J 8 bases, leaving 12 bases between the germline ends. Germline-derived CDR1 and CDR2 are MDHEN and SYDVKM. CDR3 bases: TGTGCCAGCAGTGCCTTGAGAGAGGAAGCTTTCTTT. Amino acids: CASSALREEAFF.